This note documents a single T cell receptor beta chain sequence. Its target is unknown. The data stem from a study of vaccination and CD4 T cells after COVID-19. About the study: A median of roughly 97 days (range 35 to 161) separated diagnosis from post-COVID sampling. Post-vaccination samples were procured at a median of around 72 days following dose two (range 14 to 241).

As for treatment: roughly 11-day PBMC culture with coronavirus spike peptide pools or control peptides (ViraFEST assay). Cultures of PBMCs, approximately 2 million per well, were set up with around 9.7 IU/ml IL-2 and about 10 ug/ml peptide pools. The Oncomine TCR Beta short-read assay was applied to DNA of cultured CD4+ T cells. From cultured CD4+ T cells, genomic DNA was extracted. TCRdb re-called the PCR reads through MiXCR, storing one row per CDR3 protein. The repertoire holds 15,000 to 16,000 distinct CDR3 sequences, around 70% seen once, with roughly 5.1% in the top ten. CDR3 length: 15 residues. The germline gives CDR1 MDHEN, CDR2 SYDVKM. V lost 5 bases to trimming and J lost 10 bases, with 18 bases between them.

The source is a human donor who had recovered from COVID-19. The chain joins TRBV28 to TRBJ1-6, with D perhaps matching TRBD1 (5 bases). Material for sequencing was CD4+ T cells from blood, cultured in vitro. The CDR3 DNA reads TGTGCCAGCAGTCCCATGGAGGGGTCCCAGTCACCCCTCCACTTT. It specifies CASSPMEGSQSPLHF. The full variable domain, its missing parts supplied by reference TRBV28 and TRBJ1-6, is DVKVTQSSRYLVKRTGEKVFLECVQDMDHENMFWYRQDPGLGLRLIYFSYDVKMKEKGDIPEGYSVSREKKERFSLILESASTNQTSMYLCASSPMEGSQSPLHFGNGTRLTVT.